Below, 16 T cell receptor beta chains from the same sample are listed, as sequenced in a study of blood T cells in healthy people across ages. Next came a second PCR, run for about 6 to 12 cycles, which used a sample-barcoded 5' primer along with a J-beta primer mix. TCRdb passed the 5' RACE reads through MiXCR, listing each CDR3 protein once. The data hold about 1.7 million distinct CDR3 sequences, with roughly 27% observed a single time. The sample comprised blood. These receptor sequences come from a woman between 25 and 40 years old in good health.

This clonotype came up a few times. V usage is TRBV12-3 or TRBV12-4 and J usage is TRBJ2-1, with D hard to call. V dropped 6 bases and J dropped 0 bases, with 18 bases sitting between them. The CDR3 spans 17 residues. CDR3 region: CASRSLYGQSSYNEQFF. The DNA of the CDR3 is TGTGCCAGCAGATCCCTTTACGGCCAGTCCTCCTACAATGAGCAGTTCTTC.

This clonotype has just a few counts. V and J are TRBV5-5 and TRBJ1-5; unclear D gene. The V end lost 3 bases, the J end lost 6 bases, and 10 bases lay between the germline ends. The CDR3 totals 13 residues. Germline CDR1 reads SGHKS; CDR2 reads YYEKEE (reference sequence). This CDR3 is CASSSDESQPQHF. The CDR3 bases are TGTGCCAGCAGCTCGGACGAGAGTCAGCCCCAGCATTTT. The entire variable domain, with the rest obtained from reference TRBV5-5 and TRBJ1-5, is as follows: DAGVTQSPTHLIKTRGQQVTLRCSPISGHKSVSWYQQVLGQGPQFIFQYYEKEERGRGNFPDRFSARQFPNYSSELNVNALLLGDSALYLCASSSDESQPQHFGDGTRLSIL.

This clonotype was counted between two and nine times. CDR3 nucleotide sequence: TGTGCCAGTAGTCGGCAGGGGGTGGGAGGCTACACCTTC. Translating gives CASSRQGVGGYTF. The chain uses TRBV19 and TRBJ1-2, with TRBD1 identical over 7 bases. V shed 5 bases and J 8 bases; nucleotides not matched to a gene: 8. The CDR3 is 13 residues long. Per germline, CDR1 LNHDA and CDR2 SQIVND (reference sequence).

V usage is TRBV6-2 or TRBV6-3 and J usage is TRBJ1-2; tentative D call: TRBD1 (5 bases). The CDR3 contains 15 residues. Per germline, CDR1 MNHEY and CDR2 SVGEGT. Trimming pared 2 bases from V and 8 bases from J, leaving 18 bases between. The CDR3 protein is CASSYSWAGNRGYTF. The CDR3 region has the DNA TGTGCCAGCAGTTACAGCTGGGCAGGGAATAGAGGCTACACCTTC.

This clonotype has more than one count but fewer than ten. The chain carries TRBV18 and TRBJ2-7; 14 nucleotides agree with TRBD2. Germline CDR1 KGHSH, CDR2 LQKENI. Trimming took 7 bases from V and 4 from J; bases not matched to a gene: 3. This CDR3 is 14 amino acids long. This chain's CDR3 is CASLGTSGSYEQYF. The CDR3 coding sequence is TGTGCCAGCTTGGGGACTAGCGGGAGTTACGAGCAGTACTTC.

The J gene is TRBJ2-2, the V gene TRBV6-5; TRBD2 agrees at 8 bases. The ends lost 0 bases at V and 5 bases at J; junction bases unmatched: 14. This CDR3 region has 19 residues. Germline assignment: CDR1 MNHEY and CDR2 SVGAGI. CDR3 in amino acids: CASSYSRPRAGGQTGELFF. CDR3 sequence (DNA): TGTGCCAGCAGTTACTCTAGGCCCCGGGCGGGGGGCCAGACCGGGGAGCTGTTTTTT.

J is TRBJ2-3 and V is TRBV20-1; 9 bases are a match to TRBD2. Germline lookup yields CDR1 DFQATT and CDR2 SNEGSKA (reference sequence). CDR3 length: 15 amino acids. The trim removed 3 bases at V and 7 bases at J, leaving 11 bases unmatched. DNA of the CDR3: TGCAGTGCTAGTTCGGGACTAGCTGGTCCGAATACGCAGTATTTT. Its protein product is CSASSGLAGPNTQYF.

This clonotype was counted many times. The chain combines TRBV5-1 with TRBJ2-7; unclear D gene. The CDR3 is 14 amino acids. CDR1 and CDR2 (germline): SGHRS, YFSETQ. The V gene lost 0 bases and the J gene lost 3 bases, with 10 bases spanning the gap. The CDR3 DNA sequence: TGCGCCAGCAGCTTGGCCAAAGGAGACTACGAGCAGTACTTC. This sequence encodes CASSLAKGDYEQYF.

This chain joins TRBV20-1 and TRBJ1-1, with TRBD1 matching over 7 bases. The V segment lost 4 bases and the J segment 0 bases; nucleotides outside the gene matches: 11. The CDR3 consists of 16 residues. Germline loops: CDR1 DFQATT, CDR2 SNEGSKA (reference sequence). The CDR3 spells CSAIYGTVELNTEAFF. In DNA, the CDR3 is TGCAGTGCTATCTACGGGACAGTTGAGTTGAACACTGAAGCTTTCTTT.

About this clonotype itself: This may arise from a read error, as a much more abundant clone is one base away. The DNA for the CDR3 is TGTGCCAGCAGTGACCCTAGCGGGAGTTACGTGCAGTACTTC. Its translation is CASSDPSGSYVQYF. The chain uses TRBV28 and TRBJ2-7; 10 bases are shared with TRBD2. Germline lookup yields CDR1 MDHEN and CDR2 SYDVKM. The CDR3 runs to 14 residues.

The chain has TRBV7-2 and TRBJ1-1; 7 bases are a match to TRBD1. The V gene end was trimmed by 5 bases and the J gene end by 4 bases; junction bases not matched to a gene: 10. CDR3 length: 15 amino acids. Germline loops: CDR1 SGHTA, CDR2 FQGNSA. CDR3 coding DNA: TGTGCCAGCAGCCCAAGAGGGGGCTTGGGCACTGAAGCTTTCTTT. It translates to CASSPRGGLGTEAFF. The full variable domain, in which reference TRBV7-2 and TRBJ1-1 provide the parts outside the CDR3, is GAGVSQSPSNKVTEKGKDVELRCDPISGHTALYWYRQSLGQGLEFLIYFQGNSAPDKSGLPSDRFSAERTGGSVSTLTIQRTQQEDSAVYLCASSPRGGLGTEAFFGQGTRLTVV.

This rearrangement joins TRBV2 to TRBJ2-1, with TRBD2 identical over 16 bases. CDR3 length: 16 residues. The J segment lost 10 bases and the V segment lost 6 bases, leaving 9 bases of the junction unmatched. Germline V CDR1 and CDR2: SNHLY, FYNNEI. The CDR3 spells CASRAGTSGGGTEQFF. The CDR3 bases are TGTGCCAGCAGAGCCGGGACTAGCGGGGGGGGCACGGAGCAGTTCTTC.

A single count supports this clonotype. The CDR3 carries no conserved terminal phenylalanine or tryptophan, so it likely arises from a read error. This chain uses TRBV2 with TRBJ1-4; no clear D. From germline, CDR1 is SNHLY and CDR2 FYNNEI. V was cut by 1 base and J by 4 bases, with 7 bases left in between. The CDR3 contains 14 residues. The CDR3 reads CASSEGAVNEKLFS. In DNA, the CDR3 is TGTGCCAGCAGTGAAGGGGCAGTTAATGAAAAACTGTTTTCT.

The CDR3 region has the DNA TGTGCCAGCAGCTTAAGCTACGATGAAGCTTTCTTT. Its translation: CASSLSYDEAFF. The chain uses TRBV7-9 and TRBJ1-1; D is unclear. Trimming took off 2 bases at V and 7 bases at J, with 8 bases between the two ends. This CDR3 region has 12 residues. Germline CDR1 and CDR2: SEHNR and FQNEAQ (reference sequence).

V usage is TRBV9 and J usage is TRBJ1-1; possible D gene TRBD1, 5 bases. The ends were cut back, 3 bases at V and 5 bases at J, with 26 bases in the middle. Per the germline V gene, CDR1 is SGDLS and CDR2 is YYNGEE. This CDR3 region has 18 residues. The CDR3 DNA is TGTGCCAGCAGCGGCGAGGGGATCAGCGCCAGCCGACTTACTGAAGCTTTCTTT. It translates to CASSGEGISASRLTEAFF.

V and J are TRBV15 and TRBJ2-7; weak D call: TRBD2 (6 bases). V dropped 0 bases and J dropped 5 bases, with 17 bases sitting between them. There are 16 residues in the CDR3. Germline V CDR1 and CDR2: LNHNV, YYDKDF (reference sequence). The CDR3 loop reads CATSREGEAGNNEQYF. The CDR3 DNA sequence: TGTGCCACCAGCAGAGAGGGGGAGGCGGGGAACAACGAGCAGTACTTC. Variable domain in full (rest from reference TRBV15 and TRBJ2-7): DAMVIQNPRYQVTQFGKPVTLSCSQTLNHNVMYWYQQKSSQAPKLLFHYYDKDFNNEADTPDNFQSRRPNTSFCFLDIRSPGLGDTAMYLCATSREGEAGNNEQYFGPGTRLTVT.